The clone carrying this T cell receptor (beta chain) was detected only a few times. This entry is derived from a study of breast tumors, draining lymph nodes, adjacent tissues. Axillary draining lymph nodes of breast cancer patients supplied the node samples. From the multiplex PCR reads, TCRdb called clonotypes with MiXCR, one entry per CDR3 protein. The data contain 70,000 to 95,000 distinct CDR3 sequences, approximately 20% of them seen just once; the ten biggest clones take up 2.4%. CDR1 MNHEY and CDR2 SVGEGT come from the germline V gene. The CDR3 totals 18 residues. V was pared by 5 bases and J by 2 bases, with 23 bases between.

The source material was axillary lymph node tissue. The gene calls are TRBV6-2 or TRBV6-3 and TRBJ2-3, with D perhaps TRBD2 (5 bases). The sequence derives from a female donor with breast cancer. Some clones in this sample may be carry-over from other donors' samples. DNA for the CDR3: TGTGCCAGCAGTCACCGGGATCAAAGATCCAAAACCACAGATACGCAGTATTTT. Residues: CASSHRDQRSKTTDTQYF.